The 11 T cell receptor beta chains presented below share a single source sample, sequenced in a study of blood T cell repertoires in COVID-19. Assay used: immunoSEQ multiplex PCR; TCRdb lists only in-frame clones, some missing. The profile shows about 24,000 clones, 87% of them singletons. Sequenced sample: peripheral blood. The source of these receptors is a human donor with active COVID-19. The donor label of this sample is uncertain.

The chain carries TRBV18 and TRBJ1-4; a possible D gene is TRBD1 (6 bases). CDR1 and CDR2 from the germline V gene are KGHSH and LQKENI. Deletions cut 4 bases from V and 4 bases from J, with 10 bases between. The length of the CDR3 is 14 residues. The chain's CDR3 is CASSRGGHNEKLFF. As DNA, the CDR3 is TGTGCCAGCTCACGTGGGGGCCATAATGAAAAACTGTTTTTT.

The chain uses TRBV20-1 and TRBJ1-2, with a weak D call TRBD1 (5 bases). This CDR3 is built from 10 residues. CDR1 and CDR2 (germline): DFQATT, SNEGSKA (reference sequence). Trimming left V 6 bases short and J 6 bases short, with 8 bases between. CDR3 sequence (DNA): TGCAGTGCCCTACAGGATGGCTACACCTTC. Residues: CSALQDGYTF.

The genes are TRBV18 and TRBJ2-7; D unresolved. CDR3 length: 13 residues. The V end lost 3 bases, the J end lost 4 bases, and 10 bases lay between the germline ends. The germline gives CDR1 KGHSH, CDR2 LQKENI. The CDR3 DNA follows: TGTGCCAGCTCACCCCCAGAGGAATACGAGCAGTACTTC. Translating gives CASSPPEEYEQYF.

For the CDR3, the DNA is TGTGCCAGCAGCTTGGTCGTGGGACAGGGCGGCAATCAGCCCCAGCATTTT. Protein sequence: CASSLVVGQGGNQPQHF. This sequence joins TRBV5-8 and TRBJ1-5; 9 positions match TRBD1. Germline V gives CDR1 SGHTS, CDR2 YDEGEE. J gave up 2 bases and V 0 bases, and 6 bases lay outside the gene matches. The CDR3 has 17 amino acids.

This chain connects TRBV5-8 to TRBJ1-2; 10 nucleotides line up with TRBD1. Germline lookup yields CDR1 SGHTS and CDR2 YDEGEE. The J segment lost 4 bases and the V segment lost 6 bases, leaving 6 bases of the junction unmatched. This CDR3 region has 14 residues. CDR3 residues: CASTGTGAIYGYTF. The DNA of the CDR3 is TGTGCCAGCACCGGGACAGGGGCGATCTATGGCTACACCTTC.

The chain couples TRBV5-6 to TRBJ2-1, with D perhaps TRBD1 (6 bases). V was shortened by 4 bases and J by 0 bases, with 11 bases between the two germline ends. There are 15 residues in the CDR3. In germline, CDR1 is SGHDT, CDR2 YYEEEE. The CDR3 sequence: CASSLGQTSYNEQFF. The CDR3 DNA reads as TGTGCCAGCAGCCTAGGACAGACCTCCTACAATGAGCAGTTCTTC.

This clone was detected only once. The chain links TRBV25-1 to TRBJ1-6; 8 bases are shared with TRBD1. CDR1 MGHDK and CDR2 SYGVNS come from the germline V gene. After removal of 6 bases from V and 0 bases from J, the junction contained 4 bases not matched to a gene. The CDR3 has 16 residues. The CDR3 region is CASSGQGSSYNSPLHF. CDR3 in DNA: TGTGCCAGCAGCGGACAGGGAAGCTCCTATAATTCACCCCTCCACTTT. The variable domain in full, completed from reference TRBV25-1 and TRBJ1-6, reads EADIYQTPRYLVIGTGKKITLECSQTMGHDKMYWYQQDPGMELHLIHYSYGVNSTEKGDLSSESTVSRIRTEHFPLTLESARPSHTSQYLCASSGQGSSYNSPLHFGNGTRLTVT.

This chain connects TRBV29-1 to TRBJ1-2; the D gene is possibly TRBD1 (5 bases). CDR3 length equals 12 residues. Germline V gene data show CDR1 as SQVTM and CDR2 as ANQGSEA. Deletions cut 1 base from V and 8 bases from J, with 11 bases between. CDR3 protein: CSVEGPRGGYTF. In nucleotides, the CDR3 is TGCAGCGTTGAAGGGCCTAGGGGCGGCTACACCTTC.

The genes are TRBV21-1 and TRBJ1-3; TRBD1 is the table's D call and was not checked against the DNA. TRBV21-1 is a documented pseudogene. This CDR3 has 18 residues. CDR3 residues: CASSSNTPTVYSGNTIYF. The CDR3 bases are TGTGCCAGCAGCTCAAATACCCCGACAGTTTACTCTGGAAACACCATATATTTT.

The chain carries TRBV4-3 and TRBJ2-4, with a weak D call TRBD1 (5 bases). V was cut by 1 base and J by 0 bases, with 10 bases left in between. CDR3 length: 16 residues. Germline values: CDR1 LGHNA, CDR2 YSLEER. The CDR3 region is CASSQGQSLAKNIQYF. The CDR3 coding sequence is TGCGCCAGCAGCCAAGGACAGAGCCTAGCCAAAAACATTCAGTACTTC.

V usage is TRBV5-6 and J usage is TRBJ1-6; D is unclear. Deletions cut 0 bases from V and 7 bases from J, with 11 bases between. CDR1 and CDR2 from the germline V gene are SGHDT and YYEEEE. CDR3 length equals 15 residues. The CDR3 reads CASSLGQVLNSPLHF. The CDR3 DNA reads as TGTGCCAGCAGCTTGGGGCAGGTGCTCAATTCACCCCTCCACTTT.